This T cell receptor (beta chain) was recorded in a study of T-cell reconstitution after alpha-beta-depleted transplantation in children. Study results and limitations: One year after transplant, T-cell counts and diversity came mostly from newly produced T cells.

The sample holds a few counts of this clonotype. The antigen is not known. Preparation of the TCRbeta library used unique molecular identifiers. TCRdb recomputed calls from the PCR reads with MiXCR, one row per CDR3 protein. The data show under 850,000 distinct CDR3 sequences, 13% seen once. This CDR3 contains 20 residues. Germline values: CDR1 SQVTM, CDR2 ANQGSEA. Trimming removed 6 bases from V and 6 bases from J; junction bases left unmatched: 28. The TCR originated in a girl aged 2 to 10 with congenital amegakaryocytic thrombocytopenia, due to receive a stem cell transplant. Material: PBMCs, obtained before TCRalphabeta/CD19-depleted stem cell transplant. The chain combines TRBV29-1 with TRBJ2-3; 9 bases are a match to TRBD1. CDR3 in DNA: TGCAGCGTACTCCTCGTCCCGGGACAGGGCGCTTGGAGTCATGAGGATACGCAGTATTTT. It encodes CSVLLVPGQGAWSHEDTQYF.